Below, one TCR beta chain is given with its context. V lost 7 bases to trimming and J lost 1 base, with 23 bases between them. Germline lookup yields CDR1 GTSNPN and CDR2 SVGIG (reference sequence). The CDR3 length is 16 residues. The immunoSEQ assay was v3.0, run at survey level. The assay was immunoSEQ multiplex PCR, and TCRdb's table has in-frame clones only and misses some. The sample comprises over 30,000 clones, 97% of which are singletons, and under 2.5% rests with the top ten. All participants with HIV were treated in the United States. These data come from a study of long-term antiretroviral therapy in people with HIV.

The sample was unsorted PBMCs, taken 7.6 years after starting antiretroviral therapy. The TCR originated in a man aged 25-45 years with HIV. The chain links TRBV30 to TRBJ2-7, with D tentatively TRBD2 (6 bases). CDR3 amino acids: CAYARRWVAASYEQYF. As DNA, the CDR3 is TGTGCCTACGCCCGGCGGTGGGTAGCGGCTTCCTACGAGCAGTACTTC.